This T cell receptor (beta chain) was observed in a study of a mutant IDH1 vaccine in newly diagnosed glioma. Stated time point: baseline, week 1 (first vaccination visit). Treatment described: pre-vaccination baseline after standard-of-care therapy. V gave up 1 base and J gave up 7 bases, with 5 bases separating them. In germline, CDR1 is SNHLY, CDR2 FYNNEI. This CDR3 is 13 amino acids long. The study, taken as a whole, reports: Pseudoprogression appeared unlinked to shifts in leading peripheral T cell clonotypes. Overall, more than 80% of patients had vaccine-induced immune responses.

On this clone: Its antigen is currently unknown.

Sequencing used immunoSEQ multiplex PCR; TCRdb keeps in-frame clones, though not all of them. Altogether 35,000 to 40,000 clones are present, around nine tenths being singletons, with the ten largest covering approximately 20%. The source was PBMCs, collected from a glioma patient treated with radiotherapy, temozolomide or both. This receptor was taken from a young man with glioma. The chain links TRBV2 to TRBJ1-6, with no clear D. The CDR3 loop reads CASSEGENSPLHF. The CDR3 DNA reads as TGTGCCAGCAGTGAAGGGGAGAATTCACCCCTCCACTTT.